This T cell receptor (beta chain) was sequenced in a study of blood T cell repertoires in COVID-19. Looking at the study overall: The United States, Italy and Spain provided the acute and convalescent COVID-19 samples. PBMCs, B-cell-depleted T cells, or T cells were the source of the cDNA or gDNA that made up the material.

The CDR3 has 14 residues. Germline V gives CDR1 SQVTM, CDR2 ANQGSEA. V was pared by 0 bases and J by 8 bases, with 8 bases of the junction left unmatched. Original analysis: The assay estimated nucleated cells by amplifying reference gene primers. Here immunoSEQ multiplex PCR was the method, and the copy in TCRdb shows in-frame clones only, minus some. Clone size and V and J calls were adopted from that table, with D and trimming inferred from the DNA. The sample carries 200,000 to 250,000 clones, about 80% recorded once. This chain uses TRBV29-1 with TRBJ1-2; 8 nucleotides align to TRBD1. The receptor was isolated from a man older than 75 with acute or convalescent COVID-19. Sequencing was performed on peripheral blood. The CDR3 DNA reads as TGCAGCGTTGAAGAACCCAAAGACAGGGGAGGCTACACCTTC. It codes for CSVEEPKDRGGYTF.